The 30 T cell receptor beta chains reported below all come from one sample, sequenced in a study of cytomegalovirus exposure and HLA in healthy donors. PCR involved 60 Vbeta and 13 Jbeta primers. Here immunoSEQ multiplex PCR was the method, and the copy in TCRdb shows in-frame clones only, minus some. The sample shows over 35,000 clones, 50% to 75% of them seen only once. The sequenced sample consisted of PBMCs. The origin of the receptors is a human donor in good health.

This chain's CDR3 is CASSGMGPFSGERETQYF. The DNA for the CDR3 is TGCGCCAGCAGCGGCATGGGCCCCTTTTCGGGGGAACGAGAGACCCAGTACTTC. This chain uses TRBV4-1 with TRBJ2-5; a possible D gene is TRBD2 (6 bases). The CDR3 is 18 residues long. Germline V gene sequence: CDR1 MGHRA, CDR2 YSYEKL. V lost 5 bases and J 4 bases, leaving 26 bases between the germline ends.

CDR3 nucleotides: TGTGCCAGCAAAGACAGCGTTAGCAATCAGCCCCAGCATTTT. This gives the protein CASKDSVSNQPQHF. The V gene is TRBV2, the J gene TRBJ1-5; D is possibly TRBD1 (5 bases). Trimming cost V 7 bases and J 0 bases, with 10 bases left between them. Germline V lookup: CDR1 SNHLY, CDR2 FYNNEI. This CDR3 has 14 residues.

The CDR3 sequence: CASSQEGAIQETQYF. CDR3 nucleotides: TGCGCCAGCAGCCAAGAAGGGGCCATCCAAGAGACCCAGTACTTC. The rearrangement joins TRBV4-1 to TRBJ2-5; a weak D match, TRBD1 (5 bases). Trimming pared 0 bases from V and 1 base from J, leaving 9 bases between. This CDR3 has 15 residues. Germline lookup yields CDR1 MGHRA and CDR2 YSYEKL.

This chain connects TRBV5-1 to TRBJ2-2, with 9 nucleotides matching TRBD1. V lost 3 bases and J lost 7; bases outside the gene matches: 7. Germline lookup yields CDR1 SGHRS and CDR2 YFSETQ. This CDR3 contains 15 residues. CDR3 nucleotides: TGCGCCAGCAGCTGGGGGACAGGGTCGGTCGGGGAGCTGTTTTTT. This translates into CASSWGTGSVGELFF. Complete variable domain (other parts from reference TRBV5-1 and TRBJ2-2): KAGVTQTPRYLIKTRGQQVTLSCSPISGHRSVSWYQQTPGQGLQFLFEYFSETQRNKGNFPGRFSGRQFSNSRSEMNVSTLELGDSALYLCASSWGTGSVGELFFGEGSRLTVL.

The chain combines TRBV5-1 with TRBJ2-5; a possible D gene is TRBD1 (5 bases). Trimming took 4 bases from V and 0 from J, leaving 10 bases between them. The CDR3 is made up of 14 amino acids. Germline V gene lookup returns CDR1 SGHRS and CDR2 YFSETQ. The CDR3 sequence is CASSQMTDQETQYF. DNA of the CDR3: TGCGCCAGCAGCCAAATGACAGACCAAGAGACCCAGTACTTC.

This clone was counted between two and nine times. The V gene is TRBV6-1, the J gene TRBJ2-3, with 9 bases aligning to TRBD1. The CDR3 contains 14 residues. The junction had 4 bases not matched to a gene; V was cut back by 4 bases and J by 5 bases. Germline CDR1 and CDR2: MNHNS and SASEGT. CDR3 loop: CASSGQTGGDTQYF. The CDR3 DNA follows: TGTGCCAGCAGTGGACAGACAGGGGGAGATACGCAGTATTTT.

The chain couples TRBV4-1 to TRBJ2-7; weak D call: TRBD2 (7 bases). The germline CDR1 and CDR2 sequences are MGHRA and YSYEKL. V was shortened by 5 bases and J by 6 bases, with 14 bases between the two germline ends. The CDR3 length is 13 residues. The CDR3 here is CASSLAGEGEQYF. The CDR3, as DNA: TGCGCCAGCAGCTTGGCAGGGGAGGGCGAGCAGTACTTC.

V gene TRBV9 combines with J gene TRBJ1-3; D unresolved. The CDR3 runs to 14 residues. V shed 4 bases and J shed 5 bases, with 13 bases lying between them. Per the germline V gene, CDR1 is SGDLS and CDR2 is YYNGEE. CDR3 bases: TGTGCCAGCAGCCCAAGGGAGAGAAGAAACACCATATATTTT. Its protein is CASSPRERRNTIYF.

This sequence joins TRBV4-3 and TRBJ2-1, with D possibly matching TRBD1 (7 bases). There are 13 residues in the CDR3. Germline V lookup: CDR1 LGHNA, CDR2 YSLEER. The V gene lost 6 bases and the J gene lost 9 bases, with 15 bases spanning the gap. The CDR3 is CASSFIRGAEQFF. In nucleotides, the CDR3 is TGCGCCAGCAGTTTTATCAGGGGGGCTGAGCAGTTCTTC.

The chain links TRBV5-4 to TRBJ2-5; D is unclear. This CDR3 contains 14 residues. Trimming took 0 bases from V and 1 from J, leaving 7 bases between them. The germline gives CDR1 SGHNT, CDR2 YYREEE (reference sequence). CDR3 sequence: CASSLGSSQETQYF. The CDR3 DNA sequence: TGTGCCAGCAGCTTGGGTTCTAGCCAAGAGACCCAGTACTTC. Full variable domain (rest looked up from reference TRBV5-4 and TRBJ2-5): ETGVTQSPTHLIKTRGQQVTLRCSSQSGHNTVSWYQQALGQGPQFIFQYYREEENGRGNFPPRFSGLQFPNYSSELNVNALELDDSALYLCASSLGSSQETQYFGPGTRLLVL.

The rearrangement links TRBV29-1 to TRBJ1-5; 7 bases are shared with TRBD1. V gave up 4 bases and J gave up 11 bases; unmatched junction bases: 5. The germline V gene encodes CDR1 SQVTM and CDR2 ANQGSEA. CDR3 size: 11 residues. The CDR3 DNA is TGCAGCGTTGTCTCTGACAGGGCCCAGCATTTT. The encoded protein is CSVVSDRAQHF.

This clone was seen a handful of times. The V and J genes are TRBV7-9 and TRBJ1-2, with D unclear. Germline assignment: CDR1 SEHNR and CDR2 FQNEAQ (reference sequence). This CDR3 has 15 amino acids. V was clipped by 5 bases and J by 0 bases, with 13 bases between them. CDR3 bases: TGTGCCAGCAGCCCCGGTAGCTCTCCTAACTATGGCTACACCTTC. Amino acid sequence: CASSPGSSPNYGYTF.

This chain joins TRBV30 and TRBJ1-2; 9 bases line up with TRBD1. J gave up 3 bases and V 5 bases, and 4 bases lay outside the gene matches. Germline CDR1 is GTSNPN and CDR2 is SVGIG (reference sequence). CDR3 size: 13 residues. Here the CDR3 DNA reads TGTGCCTGGGGTACAGGGGGCGACTATGGCTACACCTTC. Translation gives CAWGTGGDYGYTF.

This clone was seen only a few times. This rearrangement joins TRBV6-1 to TRBJ2-5; the D gene is possibly TRBD2 (6 bases). V gave up 3 bases and J gave up 5 bases, with 13 bases separating them. Looked up from germline, CDR1 is MNHNS and CDR2 is SASEGT. The CDR3 has 14 residues. The chain's CDR3 is CASSDRGSGETQYF. The DNA of the CDR3 is TGTGCCAGCAGTGATCGGGGGTCTGGGGAGACCCAGTACTTC.

As DNA, the CDR3 is TGCGCCAGCAGCCAGGGGGTAGGACAGGGTGGGGGTGAGCAGTTCTTC. Translated: CASSQGVGQGGGEQFF. The chain couples TRBV4-1 to TRBJ2-1; 8 positions match TRBD1. Germline values: CDR1 MGHRA, CDR2 YSYEKL. V lost 3 bases and J lost 9; bases outside the gene matches: 13. This CDR3 is 16 amino acids long.

V is TRBV28 and J is TRBJ1-2, with D possibly being TRBD1 (5 bases). Trimming took 5 bases from V and 7 from J, leaving 23 bases between them. The CDR3 runs 16 residues. CDR1 MDHEN and CDR2 SYDVKM come from the germline V gene. CDR3 nucleotides: TGTGCCAGCAGTAAAGGCTCCCCCCCAGGGTATGGTGGCTACACCTTC. The encoded protein is CASSKGSPPGYGGYTF.

This clone showed up just once. The chain uses TRBV7-2 and TRBJ2-7; maybe TRBD1 (7 bases). CDR1 and CDR2 (germline): SGHTA, FQGNSA. The CDR3 is 13 amino acids. The V end lost 5 bases, the J end lost 4 bases, and 12 bases lay between the germline ends. The CDR3 nucleotides are TGTGCCAGCAGCCAGGGGGGCTATTACGAGCAGTACTTC. This codes for CASSQGGYYEQYF.

This clone was detected only a few times. The chain employs TRBV29-1 and TRBJ1-4, with D possibly matching TRBD1 (5 bases). This CDR3 region has 13 residues. The ends were cut back, 3 bases at V and 5 bases at J, with 10 bases in the middle. From germline, CDR1 is SQVTM and CDR2 ANQGSEA. The CDR3, as DNA: TGCAGCGTTGATATCGGGGGGAATGAAAAACTGTTTTTT. This translates into CSVDIGGNEKLFF.

In this sample, this clone turned up a few times. V usage is TRBV7-6 and J usage is TRBJ2-3; no firm D call. CDR1 is SGHVS, CDR2 FNYEAQ, per germline. The V end was cut by 1 base, the J end by 1 base, with 18 bases between. CDR3 length equals 18 residues. The CDR3 sequence is CASSLGQRAVWGTDTQYF. CDR3 coding DNA: TGTGCCAGCAGCTTAGGCCAACGTGCGGTTTGGGGCACAGATACGCAGTATTTT.

The chain recombines TRBV2 with TRBJ1-2; TRBD1 might be the D (6 bases). The V gene lost 6 bases and the J gene lost 6 bases, with 11 bases spanning the gap. Germline CDR1 and CDR2: SNHLY and FYNNEI. CDR3 length: 12 amino acids. The CDR3 DNA reads TGTGCCAGCAGCGACTGGACAGATGGCTACACCTTC. Protein sequence: CASSDWTDGYTF.

The chain couples TRBV6-1 to TRBJ1-2; TRBD1 might be the D (5 bases). V shed 6 bases and J shed 11 bases, with 25 bases lying between them. The CDR3 is 15 amino acids. The V gene's germline CDR1 is MNHNS and CDR2 SASEGT. The CDR3 sequence: CASRKQAVGLVRYTF. CDR3 sequence (DNA): TGTGCCAGCAGAAAACAGGCGGTGGGGCTTGTAAGGTACACCTTC.

The chain is built from TRBV5-4 and TRBJ1-3; D gene unclear. Germline CDR1 and CDR2: SGHNT and YYREEE (reference sequence). The length of the CDR3 is 14 residues. Trimming took 5 bases from V and 0 from J, leaving 9 bases between them. The CDR3 reads CASRSGSSGNTIYF. CDR3 nucleotides: TGTGCCAGCAGATCCGGGAGCTCTGGAAACACCATATATTTT.

This clone was seen a single time. The genes are TRBV2 and TRBJ1-2; the D gene is possibly TRBD1 (5 bases). The CDR3 runs to 13 residues. Germline CDR1 reads SNHLY; CDR2 reads FYNNEI. V lost 3 bases to trimming and J lost 8 bases, with 13 bases between them. In nucleotides, the CDR3 is TGTGCCAGCAGTGACCGGCCAGGGTTGGGCTACACCTTC. This sequence encodes CASSDRPGLGYTF.

The chain links TRBV5-1 to TRBJ2-5; 12 nucleotides line up with TRBD2. Germline values: CDR1 SGHRS, CDR2 YFSETQ. The CDR3 runs to 16 residues. V lost 4 bases to trimming and J lost 4 bases; unmatched junction nucleotides: 8. CDR3 loop: CASSPGLAGTGETQYF. In nucleotides, the CDR3 is TGCGCCAGCAGCCCGGGACTAGCGGGCACCGGAGAGACCCAGTACTTC. The whole variable domain, remainder taken from reference TRBV5-1 and TRBJ2-5, is KAGVTQTPRYLIKTRGQQVTLSCSPISGHRSVSWYQQTPGQGLQFLFEYFSETQRNKGNFPGRFSGRQFSNSRSEMNVSTLELGDSALYLCASSPGLAGTGETQYFGPGTRLLVL.

This chain joins TRBV6-4 and TRBJ2-7; 8 nucleotides agree with TRBD2. The CDR3 runs 15 residues. From germline, CDR1 is MRHNA and CDR2 SNTAGT. V shed 3 bases, J shed 5 bases, and the junction held 9 bases outside the gene matches. The CDR3 loop reads CASSESRGGRHEQYF. The CDR3 nucleotides read TGTGCCAGCAGTGAAAGCCGGGGGGGCAGGCACGAGCAGTACTTC.

Here the CDR3 reads CASSLANYNEKLFF. The CDR3 DNA sequence: TGTGCCAGCAGCTTAGCGAACTATAATGAAAAACTGTTTTTT. This sequence joins TRBV7-9 and TRBJ1-4; D is uncertain. Germline assignment: CDR1 SEHNR and CDR2 FQNEAQ (reference sequence). Trimming left V 0 bases short and J 4 bases short, with 6 bases between. The CDR3 is 14 residues long.

In this sample, this clone turned up a few times. The J gene is TRBJ1-4, the V gene TRBV14; D remains unclear. This CDR3 contains 14 residues. The germline V gene encodes CDR1 SGHDN and CDR2 FVKESK. The V and J ends lost 4 bases and 5 bases respectively, with 11 bases between them. DNA for the CDR3: TGTGCCAGCAGCCTTCTACTCCCGAATGAAAAACTGTTTTTT. Translating gives CASSLLLPNEKLFF.

The chain carries TRBV5-6 and TRBJ2-3; TRBD2 agrees at 7 bases. This CDR3 has 15 residues. V lost 4 bases, J lost 1 base, and 6 bases stayed unmatched. Germline V lookup: CDR1 SGHDT, CDR2 YYEEEE. CDR3 sequence (DNA): TGTGCCAGCAGCCAAGGAACTAGCGGCACAGATACGCAGTATTTT. This codes for CASSQGTSGTDTQYF.

The genes are TRBV6-6 and TRBJ1-1; 8 bases agree with TRBD1. CDR3 length: 13 residues. J lost 7 bases, V lost 6 bases, and 7 bases had no gene match. Germline V lookup: CDR1 MNHNY, CDR2 SVGAGI (reference sequence). The chain's CDR3 is CASRNTGGGEAFF. Written as DNA, the CDR3 is TGTGCCAGCAGAAACACAGGGGGAGGTGAAGCTTTCTTT.

The rearrangement joins TRBV25-1 to TRBJ2-5, with 9 nucleotides matching TRBD2. The J segment lost 1 base and the V segment lost 9 bases, leaving 9 bases of the junction unmatched. Germline CDR1 is MGHDK and CDR2 is SYGVNS. This CDR3 spans 15 amino acids. Written as DNA, the CDR3 is TGTGCCAGTCTCCTTAGCGGGGGTCTCCAAGAGACCCAGTACTTC. Its protein is CASLLSGGLQETQYF.